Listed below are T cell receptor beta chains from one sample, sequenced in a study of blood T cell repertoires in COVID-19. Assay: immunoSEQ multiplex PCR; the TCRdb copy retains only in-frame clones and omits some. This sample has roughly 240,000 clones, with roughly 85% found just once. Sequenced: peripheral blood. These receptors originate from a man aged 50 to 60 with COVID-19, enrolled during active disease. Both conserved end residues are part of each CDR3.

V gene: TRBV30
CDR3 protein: CAWSVRLGSSYNEQFF

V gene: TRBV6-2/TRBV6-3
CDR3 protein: CASSYGGTPSTNNEKLFF

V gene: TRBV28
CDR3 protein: CASLRSGGAETQYF

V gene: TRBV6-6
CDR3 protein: CASSYGGGTEAFF

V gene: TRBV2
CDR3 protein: CASLTLPYEQYF

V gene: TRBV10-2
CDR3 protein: CASSEGRQPQHF

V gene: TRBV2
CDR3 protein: CASSRTGRNTEAFF

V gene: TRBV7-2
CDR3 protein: CASSPRGLPNTGELFF

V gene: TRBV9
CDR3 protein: CASRNDRVAGNTIYF

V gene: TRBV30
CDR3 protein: CAWTRDRVRSGANVLTF

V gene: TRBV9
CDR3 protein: CASSVGGRTNTGELFF

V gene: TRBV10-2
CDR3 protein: CASSGTGGFSYEQYF

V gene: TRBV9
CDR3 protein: CASSVLQRDTQYF

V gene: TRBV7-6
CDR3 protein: CASSLQGVLGTGELFF

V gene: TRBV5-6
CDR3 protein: CASSLRQGVVPGELFF

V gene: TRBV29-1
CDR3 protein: CSAFQYGYTF